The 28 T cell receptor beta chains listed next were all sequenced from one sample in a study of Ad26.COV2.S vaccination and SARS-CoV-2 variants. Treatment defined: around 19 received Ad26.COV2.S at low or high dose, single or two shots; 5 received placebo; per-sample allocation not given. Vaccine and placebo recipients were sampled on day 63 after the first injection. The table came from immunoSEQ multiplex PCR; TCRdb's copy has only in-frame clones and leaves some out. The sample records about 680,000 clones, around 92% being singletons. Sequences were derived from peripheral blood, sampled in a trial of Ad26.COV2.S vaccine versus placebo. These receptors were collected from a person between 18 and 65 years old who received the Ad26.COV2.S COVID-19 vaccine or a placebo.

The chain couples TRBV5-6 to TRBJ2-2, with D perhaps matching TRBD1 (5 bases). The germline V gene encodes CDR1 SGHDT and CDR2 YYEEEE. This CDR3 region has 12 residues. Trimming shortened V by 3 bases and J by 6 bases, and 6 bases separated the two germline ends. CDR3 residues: CASSWGAGELFF. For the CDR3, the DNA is TGTGCCAGCAGCTGGGGCGCCGGGGAGCTGTTTTTT.

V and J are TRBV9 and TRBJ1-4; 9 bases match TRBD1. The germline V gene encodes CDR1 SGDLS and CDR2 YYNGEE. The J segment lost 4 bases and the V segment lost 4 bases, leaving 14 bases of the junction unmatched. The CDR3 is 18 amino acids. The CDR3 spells CASSPDRTGEGFNEKLFF. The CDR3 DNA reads TGTGCCAGCAGCCCCGATCGGACAGGGGAGGGTTTTAATGAAAAACTGTTTTTT.

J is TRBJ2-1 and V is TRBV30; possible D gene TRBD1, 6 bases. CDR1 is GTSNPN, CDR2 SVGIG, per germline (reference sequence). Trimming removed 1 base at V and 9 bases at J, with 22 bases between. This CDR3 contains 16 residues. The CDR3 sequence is CAWSAGGGQFTGEQFF. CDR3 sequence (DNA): TGTGCCTGGAGTGCAGGCGGTGGACAGTTCACGGGTGAGCAGTTCTTC. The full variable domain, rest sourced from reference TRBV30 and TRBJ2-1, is SQTIHQWPATLVQPVGSPLSLECTVEGTSNPNLYWYRQAAGRGLQLLFYSVGIGQISSEVPQNLSASRPQDRQFILSSKKLLLSDSGFYLCAWSAGGGQFTGEQFFGPGTRLTVL.

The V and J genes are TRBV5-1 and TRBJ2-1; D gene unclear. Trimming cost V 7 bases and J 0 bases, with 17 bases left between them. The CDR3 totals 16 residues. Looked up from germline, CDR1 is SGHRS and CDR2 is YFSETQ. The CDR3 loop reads CASSLRPPSSYNEQFF. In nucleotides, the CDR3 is TGCGCCAGCTCCTTGAGGCCGCCGAGCTCCTACAATGAGCAGTTCTTC. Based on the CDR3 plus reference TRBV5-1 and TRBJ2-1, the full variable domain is KAGVTQTPRYLIKTRGQQVTLSCSPISGHRSVSWYQQTPGQGLQFLFEYFSETQRNKGNFPGRFSGRQFSNSRSEMNVSTLELGDSALYLCASSLRPPSSYNEQFFGPGTRLTVL.

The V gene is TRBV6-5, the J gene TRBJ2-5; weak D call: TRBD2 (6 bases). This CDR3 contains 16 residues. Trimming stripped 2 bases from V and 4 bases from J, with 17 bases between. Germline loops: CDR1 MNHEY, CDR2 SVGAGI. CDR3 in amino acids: CASSYNSQGLVETQYF. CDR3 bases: TGTGCCAGCAGTTACAATAGTCAGGGACTTGTAGAGACCCAGTACTTC.

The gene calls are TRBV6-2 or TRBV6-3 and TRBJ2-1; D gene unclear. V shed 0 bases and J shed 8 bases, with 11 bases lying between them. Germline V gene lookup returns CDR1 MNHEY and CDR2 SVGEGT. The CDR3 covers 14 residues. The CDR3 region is CASSYSLEIHEQFF. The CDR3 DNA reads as TGTGCCAGCAGTTACTCCCTGGAGATCCATGAGCAGTTCTTC.

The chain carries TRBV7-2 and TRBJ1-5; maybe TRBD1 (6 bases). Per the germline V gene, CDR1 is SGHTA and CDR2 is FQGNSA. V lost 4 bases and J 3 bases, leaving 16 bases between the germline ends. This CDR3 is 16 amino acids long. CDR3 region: CASSWAGAPNNQPQHF. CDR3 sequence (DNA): TGTGCCAGCAGCTGGGCAGGGGCCCCTAACAATCAGCCCCAGCATTTT.

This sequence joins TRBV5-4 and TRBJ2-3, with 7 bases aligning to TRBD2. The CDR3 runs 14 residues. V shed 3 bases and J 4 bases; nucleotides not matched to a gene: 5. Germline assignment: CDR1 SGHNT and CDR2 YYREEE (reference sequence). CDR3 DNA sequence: TGTGCCAGCAGCTCGACTAGCAGGTCAGATACGCAGTATTTT. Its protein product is CASSSTSRSDTQYF.

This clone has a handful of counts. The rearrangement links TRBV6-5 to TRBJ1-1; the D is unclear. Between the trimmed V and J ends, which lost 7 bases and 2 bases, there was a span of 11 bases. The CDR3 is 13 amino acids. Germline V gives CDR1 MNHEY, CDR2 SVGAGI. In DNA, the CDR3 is TGTGCCAGCACCCCCAGTGGAAACACTGAAGCTTTCTTT. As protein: CASTPSGNTEAFF.

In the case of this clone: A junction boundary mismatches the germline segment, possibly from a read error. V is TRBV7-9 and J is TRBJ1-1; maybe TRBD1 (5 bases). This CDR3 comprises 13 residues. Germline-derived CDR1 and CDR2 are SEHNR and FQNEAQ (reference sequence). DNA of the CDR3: TGTGCCAGCAGTTTAGAACCAGGGACTGAAGCTTTCTTT. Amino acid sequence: CASSLEPGTEAFF. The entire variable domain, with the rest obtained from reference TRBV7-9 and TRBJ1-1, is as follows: DTGVSQNPRHKITKRGQNVTFRCDPISEHNRLYWYRQTLGQGPEFLTYFQNEAQLEKSRLLSDRFSAERPKGSFSTLEIQRTEQGDSAMYLCASSLEPGTEAFFGQGTRLTVV.

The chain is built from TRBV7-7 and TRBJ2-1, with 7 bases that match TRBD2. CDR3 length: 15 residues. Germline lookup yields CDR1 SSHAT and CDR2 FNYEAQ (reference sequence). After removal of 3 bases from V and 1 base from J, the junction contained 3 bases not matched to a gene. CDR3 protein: CASSLDSGSYNEQFF. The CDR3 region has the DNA TGTGCCAGCAGCTTGGATAGCGGGTCCTACAATGAGCAGTTCTTC.

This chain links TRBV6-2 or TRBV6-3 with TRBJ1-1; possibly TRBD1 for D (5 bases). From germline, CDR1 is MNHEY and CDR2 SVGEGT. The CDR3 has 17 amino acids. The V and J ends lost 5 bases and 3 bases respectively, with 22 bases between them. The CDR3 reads CASSHRDRSPVDTEAFF. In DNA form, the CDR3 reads TGTGCCAGCAGTCACCGGGACCGCAGCCCGGTGGACACTGAAGCTTTCTTT.

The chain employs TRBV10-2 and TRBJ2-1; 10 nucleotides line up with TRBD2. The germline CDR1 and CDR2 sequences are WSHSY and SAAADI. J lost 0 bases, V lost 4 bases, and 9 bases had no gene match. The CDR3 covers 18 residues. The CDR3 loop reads CASSGQRGGWSSYNEQFF. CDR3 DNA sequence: TGCGCCAGCAGTGGGCAGCGGGGGGGCTGGAGCTCCTACAATGAGCAGTTCTTC.

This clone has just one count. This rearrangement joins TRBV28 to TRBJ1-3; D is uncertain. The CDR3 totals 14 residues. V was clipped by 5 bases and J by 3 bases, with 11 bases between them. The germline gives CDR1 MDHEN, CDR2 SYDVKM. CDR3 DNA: TGTGCCAGCAGTATCTACACGAATGGAAACACCATATATTTT. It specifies CASSIYTNGNTIYF.

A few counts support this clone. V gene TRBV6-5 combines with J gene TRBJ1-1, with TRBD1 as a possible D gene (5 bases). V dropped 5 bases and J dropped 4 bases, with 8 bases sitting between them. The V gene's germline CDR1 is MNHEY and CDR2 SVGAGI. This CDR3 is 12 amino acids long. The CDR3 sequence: CASSTRGTEAFF. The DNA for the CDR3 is TGTGCCAGCAGTACTAGGGGCACTGAAGCTTTCTTT.

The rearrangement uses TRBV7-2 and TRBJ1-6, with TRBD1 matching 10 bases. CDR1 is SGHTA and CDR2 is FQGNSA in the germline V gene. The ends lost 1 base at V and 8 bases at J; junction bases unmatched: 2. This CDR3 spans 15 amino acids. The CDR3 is CASSLGGQGYSPLHF. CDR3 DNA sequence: TGTGCCAGCAGCTTAGGGGGACAGGGGTATTCACCCCTCCACTTT.

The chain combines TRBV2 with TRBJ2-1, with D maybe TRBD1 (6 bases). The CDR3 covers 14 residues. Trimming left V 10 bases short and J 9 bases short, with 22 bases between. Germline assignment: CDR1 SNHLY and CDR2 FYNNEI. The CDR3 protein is CATRPAGESGEQFF. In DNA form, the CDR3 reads TGTGCCACCAGACCAGCAGGGGAGTCGGGTGAGCAGTTCTTC.

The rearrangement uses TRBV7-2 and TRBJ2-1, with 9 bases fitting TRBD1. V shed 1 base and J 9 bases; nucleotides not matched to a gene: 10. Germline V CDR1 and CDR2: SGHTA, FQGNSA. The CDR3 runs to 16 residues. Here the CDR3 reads CASSLGGQGYNSEQFF. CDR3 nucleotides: TGTGCCAGCAGCTTAGGGGGACAGGGATACAATAGTGAGCAGTTCTTC.

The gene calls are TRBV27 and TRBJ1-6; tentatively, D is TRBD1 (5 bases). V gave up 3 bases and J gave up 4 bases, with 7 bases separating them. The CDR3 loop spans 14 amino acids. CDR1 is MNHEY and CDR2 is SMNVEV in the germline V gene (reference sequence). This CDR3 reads CASSFRQYNSPLHF. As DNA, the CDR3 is TGTGCCAGCAGTTTCCGACAGTATAATTCACCCCTCCACTTT.

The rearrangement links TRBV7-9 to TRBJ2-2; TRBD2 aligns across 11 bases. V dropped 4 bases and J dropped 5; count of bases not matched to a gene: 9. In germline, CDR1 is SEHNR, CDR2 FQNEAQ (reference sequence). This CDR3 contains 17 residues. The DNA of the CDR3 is TGTGCCAGCAGCTCCATTAGCGGGAGGGCCCGGACCGGGGAGCTGTTTTTT. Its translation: CASSSISGRARTGELFF.

CDR3 nucleotide sequence: TGCAGCGTTGCGGTAGCGGGGACCCCCTACGAGCAGTACTTC. It is translated as CSVAVAGTPYEQYF. The rearrangement uses TRBV29-1 and TRBJ2-7; 8 bases map to TRBD2. Germline V gene lookup returns CDR1 SQVTM and CDR2 ANQGSEA. Trimming removed 4 bases from V and 2 bases from J; junction bases left unmatched: 7. The CDR3 totals 14 residues.

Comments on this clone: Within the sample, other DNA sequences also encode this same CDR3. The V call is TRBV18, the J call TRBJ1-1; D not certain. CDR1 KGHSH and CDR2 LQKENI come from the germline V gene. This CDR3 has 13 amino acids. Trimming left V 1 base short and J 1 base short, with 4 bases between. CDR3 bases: TGTGCCAGCTCACCACAAAAGAACACTGAAGCTTTCTTT. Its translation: CASSPQKNTEAFF.

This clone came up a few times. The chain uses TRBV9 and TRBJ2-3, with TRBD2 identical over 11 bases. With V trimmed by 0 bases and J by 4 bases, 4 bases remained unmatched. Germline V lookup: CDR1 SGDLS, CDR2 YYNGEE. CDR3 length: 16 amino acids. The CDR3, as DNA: TGTGCCAGCAGCGTAGACGTAGCGGGAGGGCCAGATACGCAGTATTTT. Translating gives CASSVDVAGGPDTQYF.

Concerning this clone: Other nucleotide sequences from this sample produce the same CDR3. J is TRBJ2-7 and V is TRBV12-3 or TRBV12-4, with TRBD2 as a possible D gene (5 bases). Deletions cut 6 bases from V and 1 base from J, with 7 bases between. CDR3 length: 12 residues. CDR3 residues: CASSPGSYEQYF. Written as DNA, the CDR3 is TGTGCCAGCAGCCCGGGGTCCTACGAGCAGTACTTC.

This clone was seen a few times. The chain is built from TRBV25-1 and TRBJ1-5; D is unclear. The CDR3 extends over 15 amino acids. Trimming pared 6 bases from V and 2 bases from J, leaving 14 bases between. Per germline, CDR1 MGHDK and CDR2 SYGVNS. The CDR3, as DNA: TGTGCCAGCAGCGCTATAATAGGACGCAATCAGCCCCAGCATTTT. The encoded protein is CASSAIIGRNQPQHF.

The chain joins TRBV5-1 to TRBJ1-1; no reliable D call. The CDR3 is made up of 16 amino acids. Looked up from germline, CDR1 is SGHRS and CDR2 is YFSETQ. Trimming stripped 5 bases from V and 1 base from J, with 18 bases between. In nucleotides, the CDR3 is TGCGCCAGCAGTATTGTTTCGAACAGTCAGAACACTGAAGCTTTCTTT. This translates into CASSIVSNSQNTEAFF. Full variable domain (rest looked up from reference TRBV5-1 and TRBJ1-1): KAGVTQTPRYLIKTRGQQVTLSCSPISGHRSVSWYQQTPGQGLQFLFEYFSETQRNKGNFPGRFSGRQFSNSRSEMNVSTLELGDSALYLCASSIVSNSQNTEAFFGQGTRLTVV.

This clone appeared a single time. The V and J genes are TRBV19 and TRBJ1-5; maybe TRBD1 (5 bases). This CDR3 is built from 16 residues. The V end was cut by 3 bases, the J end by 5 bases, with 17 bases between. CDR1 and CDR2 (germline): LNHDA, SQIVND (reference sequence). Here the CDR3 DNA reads TGTGCCAGTAGTATCCCTTTAGGGGAGAAGGATCAGCCCCAGCATTTT. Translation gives CASSIPLGEKDQPQHF.

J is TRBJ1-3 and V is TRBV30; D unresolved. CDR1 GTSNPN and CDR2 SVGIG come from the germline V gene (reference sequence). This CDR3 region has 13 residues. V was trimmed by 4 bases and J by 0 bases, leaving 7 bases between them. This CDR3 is CAWMGNSGNTIYF. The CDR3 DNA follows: TGTGCCTGGATGGGGAACTCTGGAAACACCATATATTTT. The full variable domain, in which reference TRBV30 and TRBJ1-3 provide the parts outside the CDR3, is SQTIHQWPATLVQPVGSPLSLECTVEGTSNPNLYWYRQAAGRGLQLLFYSVGIGQISSEVPQNLSASRPQDRQFILSSKKLLLSDSGFYLCAWMGNSGNTIYFGEGSWLTVV.